The TCR beta chain under discussion was sequenced for a study of control samples from healthy donors and cancer patients. This CDR3 comprises 15 residues. V dropped 3 bases and J dropped 2 bases, with 13 bases sitting between them. CDR1 is LNHDA and CDR2 is SQIVND in the germline V gene (reference sequence). Assay: immunoSEQ multiplex PCR; the TCRdb copy retains only in-frame clones and omits some. The sample carries around 110,000 clones, over 75% recorded once. This clonotype was sampled from a woman between 50 and 59 years old with colorectal cancer. Sequenced material: PBMCs. This rearrangement joins TRBV19 to TRBJ2-5; possibly TRBD2 for D (6 bases). The CDR3 protein is CASSIQGLEQETQYF. CDR3 nucleotide sequence: TGTGCCAGTAGTATTCAGGGACTCGAGCAAGAGACCCAGTACTTC. Drawing the rest from reference TRBV19 and TRBJ2-5, the complete variable domain is DGGITQSPKYLFRKEGQNVTLSCEQNLNHDAMYWYRQDPGQGLRLIYYSQIVNDFQKGDIAEGYSVSREKKESFPLTVTSAQKNPTAFYLCASSIQGLEQETQYFGPGTRLLVL.